Following are 13 T cell receptor beta chains from one sample sequenced in a study of T cell responses to AZD1222 COVID-19 vaccine. Data came from immunoSEQ multiplex PCR; TCRdb stores just in-frame clones and leaves some out. The repertoire holds 100,000 to 150,000 clones, with 65% to 90% as singletons. The sequencing here drew on peripheral blood, taken on day 0 of AZD1222 vaccination. These receptors were collected from an adult in good health.

This chain joins TRBV5-6 and TRBJ1-1; D is uncertain. The CDR3 is made up of 14 amino acids. Trimming took 0 bases from V and 6 from J, leaving 12 bases between them. Germline V CDR1 and CDR2: SGHDT, YYEEEE. The CDR3 DNA is TGTGCCAGCAGCTTGGCACTCAAGTCGGCTGAAGCTTTCTTT. Residues: CASSLALKSAEAFF.

The V call is TRBV28, the J call TRBJ1-3; D is possibly TRBD1 (5 bases). Deletions cut 6 bases from V and 0 bases from J, with 12 bases between. From germline, CDR1 is MDHEN and CDR2 SYDVKM. The CDR3 consists of 15 residues. The CDR3 sequence is CASSSDSRSGNTIYF. In DNA, the CDR3 is TGTGCCAGCAGCTCCGACAGCCGCTCTGGAAACACCATATATTTT.

CDR3 amino acids: CASAYGGLAGAASSYNEQFF. The CDR3 bases are TGTGCTAGTGCCTATGGGGGACTAGCGGGGGCTGCTAGCTCCTACAATGAGCAGTTCTTC. The chain couples TRBV12-5 to TRBJ2-1; 14 bases map to TRBD2. The V segment lost 7 bases and the J segment 0 bases; nucleotides outside the gene matches: 14. Germline V CDR1 and CDR2: LGHNT, FRNRAP. This CDR3 comprises 20 residues.

The genes are TRBV6-2 or TRBV6-3 and TRBJ1-1; weak D call: TRBD1 (5 bases). V dropped 4 bases and J dropped 0 bases, with 21 bases sitting between them. CDR3 length: 18 residues. CDR1 is MNHEY and CDR2 is SVGEGT in the germline V gene. CDR3 loop: CASSLEEEYLGVNTEAFF. For the CDR3, the DNA is TGTGCCAGCAGTTTAGAAGAAGAATACTTGGGGGTGAACACTGAAGCTTTCTTT.

The CDR3 spells CASSLSTKLAKNIQYF. CDR3 DNA: TGTGCCAGCAGCTTGTCAACAAAACTAGCCAAAAACATTCAGTACTTC. The chain employs TRBV5-6 and TRBJ2-4; D not resolved. There are 16 residues in the CDR3. Germline CDR1 and CDR2: SGHDT and YYEEEE. The germline V and J ends were trimmed by 1 base and 0 bases, with 11 bases remaining between them.

This chain connects TRBV11-2 to TRBJ2-7; D is undetermined. With 8 bases removed from V and 3 bases from J, the gap between germline ends came to 14 bases. The germline gives CDR1 SGHAT, CDR2 FQNNGV. CDR3 size: 13 residues. CDR3 in DNA: TGTGCCAGCGTGGCCTCAAGTGTCTACGAGCAGTACTTC. This codes for CASVASSVYEQYF.

The V gene is TRBV6-2 or TRBV6-3, the J gene TRBJ1-5; no clear D. Trimming left V 2 bases short and J 0 bases short, with 14 bases between. This CDR3 comprises 17 residues. Per germline, CDR1 MNHEY and CDR2 SVGEGT. The CDR3 reads CASSYDRRRGSNQPQHF. The CDR3, as DNA: TGTGCCAGCAGTTACGACCGGCGGAGAGGTAGCAATCAGCCCCAGCATTTT.

J is TRBJ2-5 and V is TRBV7-8; 8 positions agree with TRBD2. CDR1 and CDR2 from the germline V gene are SGHVS and FQNEAQ. V dropped 2 bases and J dropped 2; count of bases not matched to a gene: 10. This CDR3 has 17 residues. In DNA form, the CDR3 reads TGTGCCAGCAGCTTATGGCCGGGGCGGGGGGTTCAAGAGACCCAGTACTTC. Protein sequence: CASSLWPGRGVQETQYF.

The V and J genes are TRBV5-1 and TRBJ1-2; 9 nucleotides agree with TRBD1. The CDR3 is 14 residues long. Trimming cost V 2 bases and J 8 bases; bases outside gene matches: 7. Germline lookup yields CDR1 SGHRS and CDR2 YFSETQ. The CDR3 reads CASSFTGGAEGYTF. The CDR3 coding sequence is TGCGCCAGCAGCTTCACAGGGGGCGCGGAAGGCTACACCTTC. Variable domain in full (rest from reference TRBV5-1 and TRBJ1-2): KAGVTQTPRYLIKTRGQQVTLSCSPISGHRSVSWYQQTPGQGLQFLFEYFSETQRNKGNFPGRFSGRQFSNSRSEMNVSTLELGDSALYLCASSFTGGAEGYTFGSGTRLTVV.

The V gene is TRBV7-8, the J gene TRBJ1-1; the D is unclear. Looked up from germline, CDR1 is SGHVS and CDR2 is FQNEAQ. V lost 3 bases, J lost 3 bases, and 11 bases lay in between. This CDR3 is 14 amino acids long. The CDR3 here is CASSFSGGDTEAFF. Here the CDR3 DNA reads TGTGCCAGCAGCTTCTCCGGCGGGGACACTGAAGCTTTCTTT.

The chain couples TRBV24-1 to TRBJ1-2; maybe TRBD1 (6 bases). V was trimmed by 7 bases and J by 2 bases, leaving 10 bases between them. CDR1 is KGHDR and CDR2 is SFDVKD in the germline V gene. The CDR3 runs 13 residues. CDR3: CATRPTGNYGYTF. The CDR3 bases are TGTGCCACCAGACCGACAGGAAACTATGGCTACACCTTC.

The chain couples TRBV24-1 to TRBJ2-5; 8 bases map to TRBD1. The CDR3 consists of 15 residues. The germline CDR1 and CDR2 sequences are KGHDR and SFDVKD. Germline trimming cut 2 bases from V and 5 bases from J; bases unmatched to any gene: 6. Here the CDR3 reads CATSDSQGAGETQYF. DNA of the CDR3: TGTGCCACCAGTGATTCTCAGGGGGCGGGGGAGACCCAGTACTTC.

V usage is TRBV28 and J usage is TRBJ1-2; D remains ambiguous. This CDR3 contains 14 residues. Deletions cut 2 bases from V and 2 bases from J, with 9 bases between. Germline loops: CDR1 MDHEN, CDR2 SYDVKM. The CDR3 loop reads CASSLESSNYGYTF. The CDR3 DNA reads TGTGCCAGCAGTTTAGAAAGTTCGAACTATGGCTACACCTTC.